This TCR beta chain was found in a study of CD8 T cells in ankylosing spondylitis. Remarks on this clonotype: What it binds is unknown.

The CDR3 covers 13 residues. Points from the study as a whole: It appeared that ankylosing spondylitis blood was characterized by a TCR beta motif of seven or eight highly homologous variants. Disease-linked clones reportedly showed significant enrichment in matched ankylosing spondylitis synovial fluid. In peripheral blood, disease-linked CD8+ clones occurred at relatively low frequencies.

The TCR beta libraries were generated through quantitative 5'-RACE incorporating molecular barcodes. MiXCR was run by TCRdb on the 5' RACE reads, yielding one entry per CDR3 protein. The repertoire includes under 120,000 distinct CDR3 sequences, 24% of them detected once, and 9% to 15% sits in the top ten. The chain recombines TRBV21-1 with TRBJ2-1; no check of the table's D call, TRBD1, against the DNA was made. TRBV21-1 is a pseudogene. This TCR was recovered from a male donor with ankylosing spondylitis. The sequenced sample consisted of synovial fluid, either unsorted or a sorted T cell fraction (not recorded which). In nucleotides, the CDR3 is TGTGCCAGCAGGTGGAGAGGGGGGGATGAGCAGTTCTTC. It encodes CASRWRGGDEQFF.